This TCR beta chain derives from a study of blood T cell repertoires in COVID-19. Study-wide background: Sources were T cells, B-cell-depleted T cells, or PBMCs; the material itself was cDNA or gDNA.

Sequencing used immunoSEQ multiplex PCR; TCRdb keeps in-frame clones, though not all of them. The table has roughly 260,000 clones, just over 90% seen once. Each recovered donor of Cohort 3 presented with two negative PCRs, clearance, or symptom resolution. V was shortened by 1 base and J by 6 bases, with 10 bases between the two germline ends. The CDR3 totals 15 residues. Germline V CDR1 and CDR2: LGHDT, YNNKEL (reference sequence). The receptor was isolated from a woman aged 18-29 years who had recovered from COVID-19. Sequenced: PBMCs or T cells enriched from blood (not recorded which). V gene TRBV3-1 (or the pseudogene TRBV3-2) combines with J gene TRBJ1-6; D is unclear. The CDR3 nucleotides read TGTGCCAGCAGCCAAGTCCGTGGCTCTAATTCACCCCTCCACTTT. This translates into CASSQVRGSNSPLHF.